This TCR beta chain derives from a study of Ad26.COV2.S vaccination and SARS-CoV-2 variants. Method: immunoSEQ multiplex PCR; TCRdb's copy keeps in-frame clones and lacks some. The data hold roughly 700,000 clones, with roughly 90% observed a single time. The treatment was: 15 to 20 received Ad26.COV2.S at low or high dose, single or two shots; about 5 received placebo; per-sample allocation not given. Sampling took place 63 days after the first vaccine or placebo injection. The V gene lost 0 bases and the J gene lost 3 bases, with 4 bases spanning the gap. This CDR3 is 12 amino acids long. Germline V gene data show CDR1 as GTSNPN and CDR2 as SVGIG (reference sequence).

V usage is TRBV30 and J usage is TRBJ2-3; D unresolved. The sample consisted of peripheral blood, taken in a trial of Ad26.COV2.S vaccine versus placebo. This clonotype was sampled from a person between 18 and 59 years old who received the Ad26.COV2.S COVID-19 vaccine or a placebo. CDR3 nucleotides: TGTGCCTGGAGTGTACAAACAGATACGCAGTATTTT. This codes for CAWSVQTDTQYF.